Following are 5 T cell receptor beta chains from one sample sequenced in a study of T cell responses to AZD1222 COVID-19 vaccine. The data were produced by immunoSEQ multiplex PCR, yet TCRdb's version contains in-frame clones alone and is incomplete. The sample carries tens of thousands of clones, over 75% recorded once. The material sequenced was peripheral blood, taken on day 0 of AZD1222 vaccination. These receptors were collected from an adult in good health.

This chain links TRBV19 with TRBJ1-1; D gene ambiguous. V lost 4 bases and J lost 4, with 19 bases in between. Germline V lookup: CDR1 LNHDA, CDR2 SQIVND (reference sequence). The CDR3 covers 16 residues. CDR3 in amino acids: CASSTALGSVRTEAFF. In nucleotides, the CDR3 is TGTGCCAGTAGTACCGCGTTAGGATCCGTTCGCACTGAAGCTTTCTTT.

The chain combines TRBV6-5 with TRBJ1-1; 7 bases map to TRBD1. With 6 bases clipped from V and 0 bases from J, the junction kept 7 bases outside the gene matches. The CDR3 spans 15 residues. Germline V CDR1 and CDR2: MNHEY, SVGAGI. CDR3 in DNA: TGTGCCAGCAGGGGCAGGGGGGGGATGAACACTGAAGCTTTCTTT. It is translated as CASRGRGGMNTEAFF.

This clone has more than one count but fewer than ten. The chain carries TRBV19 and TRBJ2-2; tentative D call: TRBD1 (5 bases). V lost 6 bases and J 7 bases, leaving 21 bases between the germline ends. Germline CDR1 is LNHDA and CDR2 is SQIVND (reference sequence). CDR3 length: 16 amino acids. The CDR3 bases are TGTGCCAGTAGGGCAGGGTTCCCTCCCCGGGTCGGGGAGCTGTTTTTT. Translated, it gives CASRAGFPPRVGELFF.

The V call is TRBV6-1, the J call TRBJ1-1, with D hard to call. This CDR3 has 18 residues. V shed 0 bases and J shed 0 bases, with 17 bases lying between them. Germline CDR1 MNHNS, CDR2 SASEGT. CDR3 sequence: CASSEARRPAFMNTEAFF. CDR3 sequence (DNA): TGTGCCAGCAGTGAAGCGCGCAGGCCCGCATTCATGAACACTGAAGCTTTCTTT.

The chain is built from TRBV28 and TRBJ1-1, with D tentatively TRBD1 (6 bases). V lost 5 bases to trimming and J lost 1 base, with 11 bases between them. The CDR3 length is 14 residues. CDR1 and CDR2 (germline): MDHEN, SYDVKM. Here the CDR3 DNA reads TGTGCCAGCAGTCCCGGGACAAGGAACACTGAAGCTTTCTTT. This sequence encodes CASSPGTRNTEAFF.